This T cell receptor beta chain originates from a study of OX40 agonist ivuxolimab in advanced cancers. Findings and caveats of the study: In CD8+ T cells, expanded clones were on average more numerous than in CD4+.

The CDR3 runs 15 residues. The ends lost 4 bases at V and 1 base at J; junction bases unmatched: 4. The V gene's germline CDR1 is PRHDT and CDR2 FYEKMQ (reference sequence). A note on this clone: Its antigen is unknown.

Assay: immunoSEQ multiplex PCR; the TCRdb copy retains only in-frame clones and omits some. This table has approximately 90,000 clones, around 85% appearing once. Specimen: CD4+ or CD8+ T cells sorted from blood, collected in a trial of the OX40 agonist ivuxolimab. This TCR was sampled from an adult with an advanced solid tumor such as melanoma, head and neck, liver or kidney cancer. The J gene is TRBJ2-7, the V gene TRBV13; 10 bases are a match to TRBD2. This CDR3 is CASSSLAGVSYEQYF. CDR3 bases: TGTGCCAGCAGCTCTCTAGCGGGGGTTTCCTACGAGCAGTACTTC.